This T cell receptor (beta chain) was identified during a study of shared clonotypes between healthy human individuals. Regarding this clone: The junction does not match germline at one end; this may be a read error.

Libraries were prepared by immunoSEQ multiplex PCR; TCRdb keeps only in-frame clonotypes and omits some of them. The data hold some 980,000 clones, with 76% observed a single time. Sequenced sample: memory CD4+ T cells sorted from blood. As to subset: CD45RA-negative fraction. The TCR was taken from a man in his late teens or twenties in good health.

The DNA of the CDR3 is TGTGCTAGCAGCAATGGCAACGAGCAGTACTTC. This translates into CASSNGNEQYF. The J gene is TRBJ2-7, the V gene TRBV7-7; D is uncertain. The CDR3 totals 11 residues. Germline-derived CDR1 and CDR2 are SSHAT and FNYEAQ (reference sequence).